A selection of T cell receptor beta chains follows, all from one sample in a study of OX40 agonist ivuxolimab in advanced cancers. Assay used: immunoSEQ multiplex PCR; TCRdb lists only in-frame clones, some missing. The sample shows about 68,000 clones, roughly 88% of them seen only once. The sample consisted of CD4+ or CD8+ T cells sorted from blood, taken in a trial of the OX40 agonist ivuxolimab. These receptors were collected from an adult with an advanced solid tumor such as melanoma, head and neck, liver or kidney cancer. Each CDR3 is given with its conserved first and last residue.

TRBJ2-5	TRBV18	14	CASSPPPGEETQYF
TRBJ1-4	TRBV5-6	14	CASSVRAYNEKLFF
TRBJ2-2	TRBV7-2	14	CASSLLLSTGELFF
TRBJ2-1	TRBV4-1	15	CASSQPRTPYNEQFF
TRBJ1-1	TRBV6-6	14	CASSQYTGNTEAFF
TRBJ1-1	TRBV19	13	CASSWNMNTEAFF
TRBJ1-6	TRBV27	14	CASSRQGFNSPLHF
TRBJ2-2	TRBV7-2	16	CASSLWGTTNTGELFF
TRBJ2-5	TRBV2	14	CASTGGTRSETQYF
TRBJ2-7	TRBV28	15	CASSPGWAEPHEQYF
TRBJ2-3	TRBV5-1	14	CASSLDRPTDTQYF
TRBJ2-7	TRBV6-5	11	CASSYLYEQYF
TRBJ2-7	TRBV27	15	CASSQRRDRSNEQYF
TRBJ1-5	TRBV4-3	17	CASSPALSGGANQPQHF
TRBJ2-4	TRBV21-1	17	CASSKPGIAIAKNIQYF
TRBJ1-1	TRBV6-6	14	CASKRDLGDTEAFF
TRBJ1-1	TRBV28	14	CASRKVGGVAEAFF